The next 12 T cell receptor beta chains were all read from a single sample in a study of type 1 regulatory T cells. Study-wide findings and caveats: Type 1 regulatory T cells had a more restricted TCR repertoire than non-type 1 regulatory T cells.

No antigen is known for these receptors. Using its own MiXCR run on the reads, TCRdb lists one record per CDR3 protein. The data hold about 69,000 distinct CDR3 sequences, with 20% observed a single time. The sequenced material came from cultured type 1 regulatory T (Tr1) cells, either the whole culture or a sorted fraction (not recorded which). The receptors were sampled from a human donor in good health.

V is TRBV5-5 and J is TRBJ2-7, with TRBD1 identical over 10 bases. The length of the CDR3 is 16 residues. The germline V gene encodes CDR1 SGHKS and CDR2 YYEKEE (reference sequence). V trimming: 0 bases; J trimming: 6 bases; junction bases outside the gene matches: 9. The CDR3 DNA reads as TGTGCCAGCAGCTTGGTCATTAGGACAGGGGGATCCGAGCAGTACTTC. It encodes CASSLVIRTGGSEQYF.

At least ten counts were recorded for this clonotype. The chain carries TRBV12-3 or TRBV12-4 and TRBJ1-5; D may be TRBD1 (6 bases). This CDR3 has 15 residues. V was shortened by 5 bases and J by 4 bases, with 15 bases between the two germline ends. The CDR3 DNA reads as TGTGCCAGCAGTCGTGACCTCGGGACAAATCAGCCCCAGCATTTT. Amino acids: CASSRDLGTNQPQHF.

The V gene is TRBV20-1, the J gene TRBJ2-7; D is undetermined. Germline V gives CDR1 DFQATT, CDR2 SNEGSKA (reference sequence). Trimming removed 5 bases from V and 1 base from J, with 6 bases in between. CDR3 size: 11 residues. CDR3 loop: CSALDSYEQYF. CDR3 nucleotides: TGCAGTGCTCTGGATTCCTACGAGCAGTACTTC.

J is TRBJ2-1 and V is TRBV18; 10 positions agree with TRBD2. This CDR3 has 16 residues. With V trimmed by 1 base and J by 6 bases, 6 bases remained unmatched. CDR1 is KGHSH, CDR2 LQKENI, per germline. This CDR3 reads CASSPRSGRAANEQFF. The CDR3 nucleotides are TGTGCCAGCTCACCACGGAGCGGGAGGGCCGCCAATGAGCAGTTCTTC.

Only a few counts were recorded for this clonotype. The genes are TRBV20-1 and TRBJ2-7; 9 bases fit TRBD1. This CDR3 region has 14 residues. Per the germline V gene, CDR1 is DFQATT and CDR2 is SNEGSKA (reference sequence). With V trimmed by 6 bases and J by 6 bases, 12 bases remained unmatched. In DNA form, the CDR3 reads TGCAGTGCCCCTCCGGGACAGGGTTTCTCCGAGCAGTACTTC. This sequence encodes CSAPPGQGFSEQYF.

This CDR3 reads CASSVAGSGIYEQYF. CDR3 DNA: TGTGCCAGCAGCGTAGCTGGTAGCGGGATCTACGAGCAGTACTTC. This chain uses TRBV9 with TRBJ2-7, with 8 bases that match TRBD2. The CDR3 is 15 residues long. Trimming removed 0 bases from V and 3 bases from J; junction bases left unmatched: 5. CDR1 is SGDLS and CDR2 is YYNGEE in the germline V gene.

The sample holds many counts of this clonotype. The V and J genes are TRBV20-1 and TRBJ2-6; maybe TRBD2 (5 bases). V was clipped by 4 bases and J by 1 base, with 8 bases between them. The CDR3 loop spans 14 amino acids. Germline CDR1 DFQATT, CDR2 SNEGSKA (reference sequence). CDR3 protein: CSAIRGSGANVLTF. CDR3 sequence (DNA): TGCAGTGCTATACGAGGGTCTGGGGCCAACGTCCTGACTTTC.

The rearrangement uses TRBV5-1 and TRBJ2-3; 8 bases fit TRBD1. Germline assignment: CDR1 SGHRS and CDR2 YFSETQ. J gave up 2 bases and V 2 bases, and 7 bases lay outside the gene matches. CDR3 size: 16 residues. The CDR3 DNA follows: TGCGCCAGCAGCTTTTCTCTGGACAGGGCCACAGATACGCAGTATTTT. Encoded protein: CASSFSLDRATDTQYF.

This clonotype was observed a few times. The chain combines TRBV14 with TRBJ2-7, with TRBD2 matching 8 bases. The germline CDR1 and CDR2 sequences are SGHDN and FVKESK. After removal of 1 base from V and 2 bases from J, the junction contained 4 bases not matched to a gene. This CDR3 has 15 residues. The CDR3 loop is CASSQVTSGTYEQYF. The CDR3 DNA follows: TGTGCCAGCAGCCAAGTTACTAGCGGTACCTACGAGCAGTACTTC.

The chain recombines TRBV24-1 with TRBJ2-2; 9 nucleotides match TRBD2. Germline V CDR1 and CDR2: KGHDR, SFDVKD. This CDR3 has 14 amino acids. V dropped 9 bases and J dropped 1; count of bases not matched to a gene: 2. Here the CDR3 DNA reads TGTGCCACCGGTAGCGGGAGGAACACCGGGGAGCTGTTTTTT. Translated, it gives CATGSGRNTGELFF.

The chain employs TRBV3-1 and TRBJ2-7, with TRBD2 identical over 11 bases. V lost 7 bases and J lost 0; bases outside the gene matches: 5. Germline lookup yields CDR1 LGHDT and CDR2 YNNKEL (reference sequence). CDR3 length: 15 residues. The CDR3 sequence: CASIPSGRISYEQYF. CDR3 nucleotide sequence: TGTGCCAGCATCCCTAGCGGGAGGATCTCCTACGAGCAGTACTTC.

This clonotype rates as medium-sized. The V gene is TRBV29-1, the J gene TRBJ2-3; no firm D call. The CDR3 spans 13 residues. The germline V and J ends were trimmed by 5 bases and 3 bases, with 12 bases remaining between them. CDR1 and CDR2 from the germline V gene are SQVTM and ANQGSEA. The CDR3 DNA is TGCAGCGTTAGGAGCCCCTGGACAGATACGCAGTATTTT. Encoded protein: CSVRSPWTDTQYF.